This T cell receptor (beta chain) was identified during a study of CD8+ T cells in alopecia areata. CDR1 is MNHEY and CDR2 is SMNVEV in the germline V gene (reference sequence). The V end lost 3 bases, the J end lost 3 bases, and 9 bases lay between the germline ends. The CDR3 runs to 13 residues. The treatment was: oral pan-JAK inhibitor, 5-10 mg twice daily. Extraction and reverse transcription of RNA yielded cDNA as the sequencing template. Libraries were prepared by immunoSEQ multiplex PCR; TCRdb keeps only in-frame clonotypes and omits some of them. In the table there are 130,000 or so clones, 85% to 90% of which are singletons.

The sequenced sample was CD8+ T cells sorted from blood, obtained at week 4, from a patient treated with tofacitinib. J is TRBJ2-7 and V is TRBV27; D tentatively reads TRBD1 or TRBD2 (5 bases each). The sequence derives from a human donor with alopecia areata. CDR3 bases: TGTGCCAGCAGTTTGGGGACCGTCTACGAGCAGTACTTC. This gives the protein CASSLGTVYEQYF.